This record looks at one TCR beta chain sequence and its context. The target of this receptor is not known. No base quality information exists; no much larger clone differs at one position. Patients were not receiving therapy at sample collection, though earlier treatments ranged from chemotherapy, radiotherapy, surgery and immunotherapy to none. After thawing, cells were enriched for T lymphocytes using a negative-selection kit, with EpCAM beads added for tumor-infiltrating lymphocytes. Memory CD8 T cells were sorted as CD8+CD4-CD45RA- cells regardless of CCR7 expression. Peripheral blood mononuclear cells were obtained using a Ficoll-Paque PLUS gradient and were cryopreserved prior to analysis. On a FACSAria II, each population was sorted to 99% purity, and the resulting cell pellets were frozen for TCR sequencing with no culture step. The data were taken from a study of CD39 and CD103 CD8 tumor-infiltrating T cells (dated by TCRdb to between 2017 and 2018). Looking at the study overall: An HPV-positive HNSCC, an HPV-negative HNSCC, an ovarian cancer and a melanoma patient were represented in the repertoire comparisons shown. TCRbeta CDR3 deep sequencing compared repertoires of CD8 TIL subsets defined by CD103 and CD39 with peripheral memory CD8 T cells.

For each subset, genomic DNA was extracted from approximately 10,000 to 100,000 sorted cells using the DNeasy Blood and Tissue Kit. TCRbeta V-J or V-D-J regions were sequenced and mapped by the immunoSEQ service, with coverage above 10x per sample. Processing in the source paper ran as follows. Analysis was restricted to productive rearrangements exported from the immunoSEQ Analyzer platform, and clonality was assessed using the 500 most abundant clones. Repertoire overlap between populations was quantified with the Morisita-Horn similarity index and the Jaccard index. In a handful of cancer patients, Morisita-Horn similarity was measured between the TCR repertoires of CD8 T-cell subsets. As stored in TCRdb, this immuneACCESS dataset retains in-frame rearrangements with V and J assigned. A fraction of the clones does not appear; measured against another copy, unresolved V genes explain less than half of the discrepancy, and the remainder lacks a known reason. The D gene and trimming were derived from the DNA, and the V and J assignments and clone size from that table. Within this sample are approximately 17,000 clones, with under 95% of them counted one time only. In total, the top ten clones hold about 4.5% of the sample.

The paper's findings and limits, for the study overall: DP CD8 TILs appeared more oligoclonal than DN and SP CD8 TILs and blood memory CD8 T cells, with top 30 clonotypes covering roughly 55-90%. Clonotypes from DP TILs were seldom detected in blood or uninvolved lymph node, while clonotypes from DN TILs overlapped to a large extent with peripheral memory CD8 repertoires.

From the cysteine through the phenylalanine, the CDR3 covers 13 amino acids. CDR3 DNA only is kept here, 39 bases in frame from base 1. CDR1 and CDR2, per the germline V gene, are SQVTM and ANQGSEA. V is cut back by 4 bases and J by 7 bases, with 6 bases in the junction unmatched. The TCR sequence derives from a human donor with head and neck squamous cell carcinoma. The chain is encoded by TRBV29-1 joined to TRBJ1-2, and TRBD1 aligns with 10 junction nucleotides. Sequencing used CD8+ T cells sorted from blood. The cell subset or site label, read with the paper, signifies: total memory CD8 T cells (CD45RA-CCR7+/-) from blood or uninvolved lymph node. The DNA sequence is as follows: TGCAGCGTTGCATCCGGGACAGGGGTTGGCTACACCTTC. It translates as CSVASGTGVGYTF.